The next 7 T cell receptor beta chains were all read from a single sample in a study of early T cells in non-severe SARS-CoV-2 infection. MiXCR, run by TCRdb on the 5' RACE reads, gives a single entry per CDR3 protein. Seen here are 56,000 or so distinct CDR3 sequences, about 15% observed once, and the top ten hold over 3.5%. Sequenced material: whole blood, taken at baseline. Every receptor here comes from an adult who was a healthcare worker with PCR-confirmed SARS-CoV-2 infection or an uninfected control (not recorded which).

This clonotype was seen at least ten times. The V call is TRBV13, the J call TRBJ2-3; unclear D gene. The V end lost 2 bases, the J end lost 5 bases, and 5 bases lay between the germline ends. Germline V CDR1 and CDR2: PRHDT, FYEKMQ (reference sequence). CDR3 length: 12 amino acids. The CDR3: CASSLNRDTQYF. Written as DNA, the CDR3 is TGTGCCAGCAGCTTAAATCGAGATACGCAGTATTTT.

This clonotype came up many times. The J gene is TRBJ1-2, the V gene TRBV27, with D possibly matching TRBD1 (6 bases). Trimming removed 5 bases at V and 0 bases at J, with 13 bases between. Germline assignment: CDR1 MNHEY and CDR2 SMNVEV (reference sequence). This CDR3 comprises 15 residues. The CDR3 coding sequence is TGTGCCAGCAGTAGGGGGGGCGCAGCTAACTATGGCTACACCTTC. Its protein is CASSRGGAANYGYTF.

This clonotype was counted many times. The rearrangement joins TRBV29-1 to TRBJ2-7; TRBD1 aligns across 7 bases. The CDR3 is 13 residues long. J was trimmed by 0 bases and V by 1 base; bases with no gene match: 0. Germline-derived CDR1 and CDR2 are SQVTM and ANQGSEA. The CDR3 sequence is CSVEGDSSYEQYF. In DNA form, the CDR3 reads TGCAGCGTTGAAGGGGACAGCTCCTACGAGCAGTACTTC.

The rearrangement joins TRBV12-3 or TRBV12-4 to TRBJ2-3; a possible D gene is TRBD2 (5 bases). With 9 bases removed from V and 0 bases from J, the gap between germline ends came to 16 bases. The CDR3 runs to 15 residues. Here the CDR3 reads CASSPRGPSTDTQYF. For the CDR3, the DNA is TGTGCCAGTTCCCCCCGGGGTCCTAGCACAGATACGCAGTATTTT.

CDR3 nucleotide sequence: TGTGCCAGCAGCCAGAGGGGGACGAACACCGGGGAGCTGTTTTTT. This codes for CASSQRGTNTGELFF. The chain uses TRBV3-1 and TRBJ2-2, with a possible D match to TRBD1 (6 bases). Per the germline V gene, CDR1 is LGHDT and CDR2 is YNNKEL (reference sequence). This CDR3 spans 15 amino acids. V shed 3 bases and J shed 0 bases, with 8 bases lying between them. Based on the CDR3 plus reference TRBV3-1 and TRBJ2-2, the full variable domain is DTAVSQTPKYLVTQMGNDKSIKCEQNLGHDTMYWYKQDSKKFLKIMFSYNNKELIINETVPNRFSPKSPDKAHLNLHINSLELGDSAVYFCASSQRGTNTGELFFGEGSRLTVL.

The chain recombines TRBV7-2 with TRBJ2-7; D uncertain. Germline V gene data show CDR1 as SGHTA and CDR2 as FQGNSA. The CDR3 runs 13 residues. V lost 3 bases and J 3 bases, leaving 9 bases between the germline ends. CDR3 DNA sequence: TGTGCCAGCAGCTTTCTTATGGTCTACGAGCAGTACTTC. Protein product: CASSFLMVYEQYF.

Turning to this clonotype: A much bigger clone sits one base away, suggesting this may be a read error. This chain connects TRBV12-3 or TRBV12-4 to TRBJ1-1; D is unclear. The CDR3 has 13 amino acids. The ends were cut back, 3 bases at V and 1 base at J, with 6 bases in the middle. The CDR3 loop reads CASSFNENTEAFF. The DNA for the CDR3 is TGTGCCAGCAGTTTTAACGAGAACACTGAAGCTTTCTTT.